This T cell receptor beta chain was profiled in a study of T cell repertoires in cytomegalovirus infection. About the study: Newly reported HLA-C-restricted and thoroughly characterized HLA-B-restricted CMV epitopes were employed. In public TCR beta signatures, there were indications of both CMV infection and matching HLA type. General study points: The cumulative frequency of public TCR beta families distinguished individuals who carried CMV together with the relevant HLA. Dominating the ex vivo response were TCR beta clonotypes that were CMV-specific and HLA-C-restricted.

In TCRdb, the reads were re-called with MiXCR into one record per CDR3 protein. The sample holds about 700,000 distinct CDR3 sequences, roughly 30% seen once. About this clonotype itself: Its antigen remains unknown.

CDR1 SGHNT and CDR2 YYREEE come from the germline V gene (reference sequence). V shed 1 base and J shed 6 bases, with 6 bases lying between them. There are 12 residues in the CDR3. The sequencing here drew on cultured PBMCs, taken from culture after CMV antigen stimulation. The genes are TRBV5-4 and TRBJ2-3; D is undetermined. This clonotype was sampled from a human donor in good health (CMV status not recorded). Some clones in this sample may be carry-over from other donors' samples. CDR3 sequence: CASSLPGDTQYF. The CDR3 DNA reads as TGTGCCAGCAGCTTGCCCGGCGATACGCAGTATTTT.